This passage covers 10 T cell receptor beta chains from one sample sequenced in a study of blood T cell repertoires in COVID-19. Profiling relied on immunoSEQ multiplex PCR, and the TCRdb table lists in-frame clones only, not all of them. The table shows 150,000 to 200,000 clones, with 80% occurring only once. Input material: PBMCs or T cells enriched from blood (not recorded which). The receptors here all came from a man in his forties or fifties who had recovered from COVID-19.

The chain uses TRBV19 and TRBJ1-5; maybe TRBD1 (5 bases). CDR1 and CDR2 (germline): LNHDA, SQIVND (reference sequence). The CDR3 runs to 15 residues. V lost 10 bases, J lost 0 bases, and 16 bases lay in between. The CDR3: CATTLEGDSNQPQHF. The CDR3 nucleotides read TGTGCCACCACGCTGGAAGGGGATAGCAATCAGCCCCAGCATTTT.

The chain carries TRBV27 and TRBJ2-5; D gene unclear. The CDR3 contains 13 residues. CDR1 is MNHEY and CDR2 is SMNVEV in the germline V gene (reference sequence). V shed 5 bases and J shed 2 bases, with 9 bases lying between them. This chain's CDR3 is CASSPRSQETQYF. The CDR3 DNA sequence: TGTGCCAGCAGTCCACGGTCGCAAGAGACCCAGTACTTC.

V and J are TRBV4-1 and TRBJ2-1, with 7 bases aligning to TRBD2. Trimming took 1 base from V and 5 from J; bases not matched to a gene: 2. Per germline, CDR1 MGHRA and CDR2 YSYEKL. The CDR3 extends over 14 amino acids. The CDR3 DNA sequence: TGCGCCAGCAGCCAAGGGGCGGGGGACAATGAGCAGTTCTTC. Its protein product is CASSQGAGDNEQFF.

This clone was found once. The chain employs TRBV20-1 and TRBJ1-5; D gene ambiguous. CDR3 size: 15 residues. The V gene lost 3 bases and the J gene lost 3 bases, with 15 bases spanning the gap. Germline lookup yields CDR1 DFQATT and CDR2 SNEGSKA (reference sequence). The CDR3 is CSASVSGQTNQPQHF. The CDR3 DNA reads as TGCAGTGCTAGTGTATCTGGGCAGACCAATCAGCCCCAGCATTTT.

The chain links TRBV7-2 to TRBJ2-1, with TRBD1 as a possible D gene (6 bases). This CDR3 contains 17 residues. V lost 1 base and J lost 0, with 13 bases in between. Per germline, CDR1 SGHTA and CDR2 FQGNSA. Here the CDR3 DNA reads TGTGCCAGCAGCTTAGAGGCCGACAGGAGCTCCTACAATGAGCAGTTCTTC. As protein: CASSLEADRSSYNEQFF. Full variable domain (rest looked up from reference TRBV7-2 and TRBJ2-1): GAGVSQSPSNKVTEKGKDVELRCDPISGHTALYWYRQSLGQGLEFLIYFQGNSAPDKSGLPSDRFSAERTGGSVSTLTIQRTQQEDSAVYLCASSLEADRSSYNEQFFGPGTRLTVL.

The rearrangement joins TRBV10-3 to TRBJ1-2, with no clear D. Germline CDR1 is ENHRY and CDR2 is SYGVKD. V lost 6 bases to trimming and J lost 8 bases, with 19 bases between them. The length of the CDR3 is 14 residues. The CDR3 DNA is TGTGCCATCAGACGTCGGCAGGTCGAAGAGGGCTACACCTTC. Translating gives CAIRRRQVEEGYTF.

This chain links TRBV6-5 with TRBJ1-6; weak D call: TRBD1 (5 bases). Trimming took 5 bases from V and 3 from J, leaving 11 bases between them. CDR3 length: 15 residues. Per germline, CDR1 MNHEY and CDR2 SVGAGI. CDR3 sequence reads: CASSTQEDYNSPLHF. CDR3 coding DNA: TGTGCCAGCAGTACACAGGAAGACTATAATTCACCCCTCCACTTT.

The CDR3, as DNA: TGTGCCAGCAGGGCCACGAATACGCAGTATTTT. Protein sequence: CASRATNTQYF. V is TRBV2 and J is TRBJ2-3; D call uncertain. The CDR3 is 11 amino acids. Germline V CDR1 and CDR2: SNHLY, FYNNEI. V lost 6 bases and J lost 7, with 8 bases in between.

The CDR3, as DNA: TGTGCCAGCAGGGGCTTATCCTACAATGAGCAGTTCTTC. The encoded protein is CASRGLSYNEQFF. The chain carries TRBV6-5 and TRBJ2-1; no clear D gene. Germline CDR1 is MNHEY and CDR2 is SVGAGI. This CDR3 is built from 13 residues. V lost 6 bases, J lost 1 base, and 7 bases lay in between.

The chain employs TRBV7-3 and TRBJ1-2, with 8 bases matching TRBD1. Germline CDR1 SGHTA, CDR2 FQGTGA. The CDR3 contains 13 residues. V shed 4 bases and J 8 bases; nucleotides not matched to a gene: 6. CDR3: CASSSATGEGYTF. CDR3 coding DNA: TGTGCCAGCAGCTCCGCGACAGGGGAGGGCTACACCTTC.